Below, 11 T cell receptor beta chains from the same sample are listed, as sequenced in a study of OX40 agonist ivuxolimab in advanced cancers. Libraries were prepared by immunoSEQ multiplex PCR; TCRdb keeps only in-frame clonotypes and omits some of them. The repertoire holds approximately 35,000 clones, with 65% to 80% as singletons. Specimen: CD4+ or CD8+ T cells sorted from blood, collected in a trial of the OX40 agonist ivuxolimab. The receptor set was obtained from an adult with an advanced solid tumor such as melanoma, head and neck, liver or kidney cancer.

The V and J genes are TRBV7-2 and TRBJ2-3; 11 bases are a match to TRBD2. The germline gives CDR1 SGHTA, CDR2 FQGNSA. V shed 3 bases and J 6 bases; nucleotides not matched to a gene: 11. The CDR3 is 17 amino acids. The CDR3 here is CASSFGLAGGARDTQYF. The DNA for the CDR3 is TGTGCCAGCAGCTTCGGTTTAGCGGGGGGGGCTAGGGATACGCAGTATTTT.

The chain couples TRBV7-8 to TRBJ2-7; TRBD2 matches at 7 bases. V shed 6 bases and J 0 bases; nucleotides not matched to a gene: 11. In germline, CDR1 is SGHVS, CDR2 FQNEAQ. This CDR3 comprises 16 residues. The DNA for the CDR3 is TGTGCCAGCAGTTCACTTAGCGGGCCGAGCTCCTACGAGCAGTACTTC. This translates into CASSSLSGPSSYEQYF.

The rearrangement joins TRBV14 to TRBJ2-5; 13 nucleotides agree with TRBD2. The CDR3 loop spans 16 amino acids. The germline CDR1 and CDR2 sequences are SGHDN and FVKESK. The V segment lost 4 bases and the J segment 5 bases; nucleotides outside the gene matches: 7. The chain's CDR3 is CASSLLAGGPRETQYF. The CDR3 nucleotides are TGTGCCAGCAGCCTACTAGCGGGGGGGCCTCGGGAGACCCAGTACTTC.

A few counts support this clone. The CDR3 is CASSQEGRGWTEAFF. The DNA for the CDR3 is TGCGCCAGCAGCCAAGAGGGAAGGGGATGGACTGAAGCTTTCTTT. The chain has TRBV4-3 and TRBJ1-1; possible D gene TRBD1, 5 bases. CDR1 LGHNA and CDR2 YSLEER come from the germline V gene. Trimming stripped 0 bases from V and 5 bases from J, with 13 bases between. This CDR3 has 15 amino acids.

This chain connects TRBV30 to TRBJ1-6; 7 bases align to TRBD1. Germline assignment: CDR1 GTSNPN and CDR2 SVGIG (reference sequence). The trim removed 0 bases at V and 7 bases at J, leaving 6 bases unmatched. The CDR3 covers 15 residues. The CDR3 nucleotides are TGTGCCTGGAGTGTAGAGGGGACAGTCAATTCACCCCTCCACTTT. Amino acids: CAWSVEGTVNSPLHF.

This CDR3 is CASSVTGTGGPSAYGYTF. CDR3 nucleotide sequence: TGTGCCAGCAGTGTCACCGGGACAGGGGGCCCAAGCGCCTATGGCTACACCTTC. The chain joins TRBV6-1 to TRBJ1-2; 12 bases match TRBD1. J was trimmed by 4 bases and V by 4 bases; bases with no gene match: 13. This CDR3 is 18 amino acids long. Germline lookup yields CDR1 MNHNS and CDR2 SASEGT.

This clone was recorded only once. CDR3: CASSEALRTTQYF. The CDR3 bases are TGTGCCAGCAGTGAAGCGCTGAGAACTACGCAGTATTTT. The chain recombines TRBV2 with TRBJ2-3, with no clear D. CDR1 and CDR2 from the germline V gene are SNHLY and FYNNEI. The CDR3 loop spans 13 amino acids. V lost 0 bases and J lost 8, with 9 bases in between.

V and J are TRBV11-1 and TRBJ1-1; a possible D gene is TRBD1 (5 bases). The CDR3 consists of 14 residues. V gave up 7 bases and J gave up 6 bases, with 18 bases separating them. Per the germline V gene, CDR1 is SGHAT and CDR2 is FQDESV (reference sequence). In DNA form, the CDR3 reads TGTGCCAGCACCCTGGGGGGGGAAACGCCTGAAGCTTTCTTT. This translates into CASTLGGETPEAFF.

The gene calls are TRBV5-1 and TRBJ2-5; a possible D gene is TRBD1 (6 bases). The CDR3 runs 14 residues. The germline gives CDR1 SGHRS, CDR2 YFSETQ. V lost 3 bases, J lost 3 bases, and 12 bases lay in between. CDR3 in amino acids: CASSSNQGKETQYF. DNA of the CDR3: TGCGCCAGCAGCTCAAATCAGGGGAAAGAGACCCAGTACTTC.

This CDR3 is CASSLAVRVGAFF. DNA of the CDR3: TGTGCCAGCAGCTTAGCGGTCAGAGTCGGAGCTTTCTTT. The chain recombines TRBV7-9 with TRBJ1-1, with D uncertain. Per the germline V gene, CDR1 is SEHNR and CDR2 is FQNEAQ (reference sequence). This CDR3 region has 13 residues. V was clipped by 0 bases and J by 10 bases, with 12 bases between them.

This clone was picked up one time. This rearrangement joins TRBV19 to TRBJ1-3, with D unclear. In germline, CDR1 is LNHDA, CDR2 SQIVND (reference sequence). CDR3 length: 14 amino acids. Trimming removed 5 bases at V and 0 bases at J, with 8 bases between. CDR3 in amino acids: CASSRRSSGNTIYF. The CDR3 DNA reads TGTGCCAGTAGTCGTCGGAGCTCTGGAAACACCATATATTTT.